This T cell receptor beta chain was recovered during a study of blood T cell repertoires in COVID-19. For the study at large: Sites in the United States, Italy and Spain provided acute and convalescent COVID-19 samples. Nucleic acid was either cDNA or gDNA, and it came from T cells, B-cell-depleted T cells, or PBMCs.

The length of the CDR3 is 15 residues. With V trimmed by 4 bases and J by 4 bases, 8 bases remained unmatched. Germline-derived CDR1 and CDR2 are MNHEY and SVGEGT. The authors' processing: Amplification with reference gene primers provided the estimates of nucleated cell counts. Clones were read by immunoSEQ multiplex PCR, and TCRdb kept only the in-frame ones, dropping some. The V and J calls and clone size come from that table; D and trimming were worked out from the DNA. The sample consists of about 100,000 clones, 80% to 95% of them appearing once. Recruited during active infection, patients (from Seattle) were subsequently followed longitudinally.

The source of this sequence is a man younger than 35 with COVID-19, enrolled during active disease. This sequence joins TRBV6-2 or TRBV6-3 and TRBJ2-7; 9 bases are a match to TRBD1. The sequencing input was peripheral blood. The CDR3 region is CASSFPGTGIYEQYF. Here the CDR3 DNA reads TGTGCCAGCAGTTTCCCCGGGACAGGGATATACGAGCAGTACTTC.